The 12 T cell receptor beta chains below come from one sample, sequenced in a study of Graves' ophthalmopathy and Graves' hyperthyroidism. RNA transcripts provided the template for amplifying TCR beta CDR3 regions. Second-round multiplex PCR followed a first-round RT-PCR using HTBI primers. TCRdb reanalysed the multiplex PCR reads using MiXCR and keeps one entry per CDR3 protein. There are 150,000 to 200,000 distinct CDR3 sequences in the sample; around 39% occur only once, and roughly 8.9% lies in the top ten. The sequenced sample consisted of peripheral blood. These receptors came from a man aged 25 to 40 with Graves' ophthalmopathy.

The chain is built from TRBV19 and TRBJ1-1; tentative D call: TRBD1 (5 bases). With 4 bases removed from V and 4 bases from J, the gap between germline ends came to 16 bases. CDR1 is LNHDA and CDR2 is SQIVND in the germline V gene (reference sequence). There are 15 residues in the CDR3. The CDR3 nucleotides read TGTGCCAGTAGTACCGAGGAGGGAGGGGCCACTGAAGCTTTCTTT. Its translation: CASSTEEGGATEAFF.

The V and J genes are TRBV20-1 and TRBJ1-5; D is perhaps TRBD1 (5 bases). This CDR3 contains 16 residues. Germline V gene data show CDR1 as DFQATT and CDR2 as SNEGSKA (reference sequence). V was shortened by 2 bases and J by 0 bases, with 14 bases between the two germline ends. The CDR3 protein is CSARWKGTDSNQPQHF. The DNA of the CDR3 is TGCAGTGCTAGATGGAAAGGGACGGATAGCAATCAGCCCCAGCATTTT.

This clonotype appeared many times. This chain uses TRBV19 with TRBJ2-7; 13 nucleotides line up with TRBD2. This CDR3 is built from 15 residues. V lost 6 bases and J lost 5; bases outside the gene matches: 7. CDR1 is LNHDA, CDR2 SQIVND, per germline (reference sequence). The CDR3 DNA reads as TGTGCCAGTAGGTCACTAGCGGGAGGGCCCAACGAGCAGTACTTC. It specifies CASRSLAGGPNEQYF. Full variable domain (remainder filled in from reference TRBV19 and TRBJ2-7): DGGITQSPKYLFRKEGQNVTLSCEQNLNHDAMYWYRQDPGQGLRLIYYSQIVNDFQKGDIAEGYSVSREKKESFPLTVTSAQKNPTAFYLCASRSLAGGPNEQYFGPGTRLTVT.

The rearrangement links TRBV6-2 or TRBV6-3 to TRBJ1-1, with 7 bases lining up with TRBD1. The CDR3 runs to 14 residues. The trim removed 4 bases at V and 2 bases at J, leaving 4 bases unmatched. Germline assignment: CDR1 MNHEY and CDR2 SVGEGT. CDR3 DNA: TGTGCCAGCAGTTTCGGGGACAGCAACACTGAAGCTTTCTTT. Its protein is CASSFGDSNTEAFF.

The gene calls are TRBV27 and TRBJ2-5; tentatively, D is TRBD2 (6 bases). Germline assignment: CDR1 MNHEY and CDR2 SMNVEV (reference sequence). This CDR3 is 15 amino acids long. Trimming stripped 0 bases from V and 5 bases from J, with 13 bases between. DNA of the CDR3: TGTGCCAGCAGTTTATCGGGTATCCGGGGGGAGACCCAGTACTTC. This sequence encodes CASSLSGIRGETQYF.

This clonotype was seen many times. CDR3 protein: CASSSGRTSSGNTIYF. CDR3 sequence (DNA): TGTGCCAGCAGTTCAGGACGGACTAGCTCTGGAAACACCATATATTTT. The chain recombines TRBV27 with TRBJ1-3; D gene ambiguous. V was trimmed by 4 bases and J by 0 bases, leaving 13 bases between them. The germline V gene has CDR1 MNHEY and CDR2 SMNVEV (reference sequence). The CDR3 totals 16 residues.

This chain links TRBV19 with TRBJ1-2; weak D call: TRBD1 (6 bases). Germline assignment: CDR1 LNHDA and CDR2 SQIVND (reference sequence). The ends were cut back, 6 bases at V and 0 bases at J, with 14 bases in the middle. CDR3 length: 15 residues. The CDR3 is CASRKTGAANYGYTF. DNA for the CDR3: TGTGCCAGTAGAAAGACAGGAGCTGCTAACTATGGCTACACCTTC.

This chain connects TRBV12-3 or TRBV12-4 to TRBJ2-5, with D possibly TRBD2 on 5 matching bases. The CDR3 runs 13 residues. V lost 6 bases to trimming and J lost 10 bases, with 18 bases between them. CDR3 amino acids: CASSRAADGNQYF. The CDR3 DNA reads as TGTGCCAGCAGCCGGGCGGCTGACGGGAACCAGTACTTC.

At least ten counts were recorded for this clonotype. CDR3 in amino acids: CASSQDSTEAFF. CDR3 nucleotides: TGTGCCAGCAGCCAAGATTCGACTGAAGCTTTCTTT. The rearrangement links TRBV14 to TRBJ1-1; D call uncertain. The germline CDR1 and CDR2 sequences are SGHDN and FVKESK. This CDR3 is 12 amino acids long. The V and J ends lost 0 bases and 5 bases respectively, with 4 bases between them.

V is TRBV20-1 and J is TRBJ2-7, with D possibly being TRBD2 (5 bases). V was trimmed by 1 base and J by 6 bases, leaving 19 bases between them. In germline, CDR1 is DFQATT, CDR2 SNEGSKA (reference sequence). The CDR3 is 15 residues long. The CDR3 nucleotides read TGCAGTGCTAGAGTGCTTGGGAGCAAACTGGGCGAGCAGTACTTC. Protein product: CSARVLGSKLGEQYF.

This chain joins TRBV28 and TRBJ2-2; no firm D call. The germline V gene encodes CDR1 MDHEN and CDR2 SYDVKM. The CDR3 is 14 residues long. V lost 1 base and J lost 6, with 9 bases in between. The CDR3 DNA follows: TGTGCCAGCAGTTTATATAGGGTTTCCGGGGAGCTGTTTTTT. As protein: CASSLYRVSGELFF.

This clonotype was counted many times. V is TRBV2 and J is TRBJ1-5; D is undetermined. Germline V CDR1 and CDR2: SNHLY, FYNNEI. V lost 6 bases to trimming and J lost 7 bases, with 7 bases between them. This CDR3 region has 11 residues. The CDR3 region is CASRFDQPQHF. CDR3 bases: TGTGCCAGCAGATTCGACCAGCCCCAGCATTTT.